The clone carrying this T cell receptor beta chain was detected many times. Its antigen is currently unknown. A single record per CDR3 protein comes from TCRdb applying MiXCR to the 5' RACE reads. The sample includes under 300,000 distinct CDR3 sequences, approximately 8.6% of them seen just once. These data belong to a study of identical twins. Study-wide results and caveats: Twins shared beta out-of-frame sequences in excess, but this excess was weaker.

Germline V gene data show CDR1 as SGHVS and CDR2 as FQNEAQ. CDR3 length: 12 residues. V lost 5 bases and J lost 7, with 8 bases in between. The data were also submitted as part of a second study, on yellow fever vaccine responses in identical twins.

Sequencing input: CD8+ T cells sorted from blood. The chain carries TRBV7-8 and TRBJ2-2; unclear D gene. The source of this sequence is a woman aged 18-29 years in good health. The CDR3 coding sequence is TGTGCCAGCAGCCACATACGCGGGGAGCTGTTTTTT. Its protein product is CASSHIRGELFF.